Reported below is one TCR beta chain. Its antigen is not identified. Naive CD4+ cells were CD45RA-selected; the remaining cells were memory. Method: immunoSEQ multiplex PCR; TCRdb's copy keeps in-frame clones and lacks some. The data contain about 1.1 million clones, 78% of them singletons. CDR3 size: 15 residues. Losses at the gene ends were 0 bases for V and 3 bases for J; bases not matched to a gene: 5. The germline V gene encodes CDR1 SGHAT and CDR2 FQNNGV. This sample is part of a study of shared clonotypes between healthy human individuals. Findings of the study overall: Naive subsets, compared against memory subsets, generally had larger estimated richness values.

The sequence was obtained from a man between 18 and 29 years old in good health. Some clones in this sample may be carry-over from other donors' samples. The rearrangement joins TRBV11-2 to TRBJ2-7, with 7 nucleotides matching TRBD2. Sample: memory CD4+ T cells from PBMCs. Subset noted: CD45RA-negative fraction. CDR3 amino acids: CASSLDGAGFYEQYF. In DNA form, the CDR3 reads TGTGCCAGCAGCTTAGACGGAGCGGGATTCTACGAGCAGTACTTC.